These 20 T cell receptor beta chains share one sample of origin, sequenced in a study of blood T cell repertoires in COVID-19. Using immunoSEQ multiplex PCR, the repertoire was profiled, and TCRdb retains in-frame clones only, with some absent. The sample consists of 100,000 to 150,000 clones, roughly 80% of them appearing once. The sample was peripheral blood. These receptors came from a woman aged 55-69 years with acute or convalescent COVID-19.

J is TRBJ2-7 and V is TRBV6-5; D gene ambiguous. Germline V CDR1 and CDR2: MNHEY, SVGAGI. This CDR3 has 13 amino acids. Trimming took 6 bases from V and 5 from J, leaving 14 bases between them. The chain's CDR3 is CASSLTKSHEQYF. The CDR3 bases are TGTGCCAGCAGCCTGACAAAGTCCCACGAGCAGTACTTC.

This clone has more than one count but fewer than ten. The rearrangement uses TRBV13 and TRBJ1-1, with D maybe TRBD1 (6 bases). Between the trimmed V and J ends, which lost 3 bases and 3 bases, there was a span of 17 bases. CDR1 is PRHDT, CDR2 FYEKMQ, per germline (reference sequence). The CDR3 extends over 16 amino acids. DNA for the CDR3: TGTGCCAGCAGCTTTCCTTCGGCTGGGGGCGACACTGAAGCTTTCTTT. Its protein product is CASSFPSAGGDTEAFF.

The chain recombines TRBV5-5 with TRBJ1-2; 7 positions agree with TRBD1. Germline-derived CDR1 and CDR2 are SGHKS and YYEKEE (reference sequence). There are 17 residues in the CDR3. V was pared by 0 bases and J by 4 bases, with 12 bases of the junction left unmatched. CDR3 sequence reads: CASSLGAWTGPVYGYTF. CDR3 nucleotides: TGTGCCAGCAGCTTGGGGGCCTGGACAGGCCCTGTCTATGGCTACACCTTC.

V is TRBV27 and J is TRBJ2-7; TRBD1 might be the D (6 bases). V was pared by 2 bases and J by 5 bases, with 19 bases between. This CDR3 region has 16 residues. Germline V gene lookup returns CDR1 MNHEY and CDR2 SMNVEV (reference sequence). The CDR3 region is CASSLKGQRGLHEQYF. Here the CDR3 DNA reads TGTGCCAGCAGTTTAAAAGGACAGCGAGGTCTCCACGAGCAGTACTTC.

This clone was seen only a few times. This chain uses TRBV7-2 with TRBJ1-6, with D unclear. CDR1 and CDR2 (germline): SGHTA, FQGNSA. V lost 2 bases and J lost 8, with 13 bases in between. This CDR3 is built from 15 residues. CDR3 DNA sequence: TGTGCCAGCAGCTTAAGTTACATATCCGATTCACCCCTCCACTTT. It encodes CASSLSYISDSPLHF.

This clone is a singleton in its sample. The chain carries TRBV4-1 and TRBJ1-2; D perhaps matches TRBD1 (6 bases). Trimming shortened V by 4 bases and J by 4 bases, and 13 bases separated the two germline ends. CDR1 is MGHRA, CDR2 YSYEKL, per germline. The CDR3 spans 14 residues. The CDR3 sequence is CASSRDGQPYGYTF. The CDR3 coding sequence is TGCGCCAGCAGCCGTGACGGACAGCCCTATGGCTACACCTTC.

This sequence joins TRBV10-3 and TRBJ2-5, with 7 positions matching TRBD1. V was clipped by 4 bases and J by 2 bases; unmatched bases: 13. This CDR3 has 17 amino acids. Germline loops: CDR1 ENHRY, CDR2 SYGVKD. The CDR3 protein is CAISVPDRAGPQETQYF. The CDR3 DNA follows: TGTGCCATCAGTGTTCCCGACAGGGCGGGTCCTCAAGAGACCCAGTACTTC.

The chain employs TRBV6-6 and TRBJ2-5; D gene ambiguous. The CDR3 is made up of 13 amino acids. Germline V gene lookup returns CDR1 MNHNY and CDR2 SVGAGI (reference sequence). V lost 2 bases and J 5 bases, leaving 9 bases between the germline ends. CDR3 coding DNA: TGTGCCAGCAGTTACATGAGTTGGGAGACCCAGTACTTC. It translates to CASSYMSWETQYF.

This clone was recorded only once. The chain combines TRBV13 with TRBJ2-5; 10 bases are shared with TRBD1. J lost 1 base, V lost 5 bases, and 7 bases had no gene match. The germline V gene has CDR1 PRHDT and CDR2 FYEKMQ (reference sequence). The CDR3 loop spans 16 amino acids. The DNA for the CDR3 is TGTGCCAGCAGCGTGCGGGACAGGGGTTTCCAAGAGACCCAGTACTTC. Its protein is CASSVRDRGFQETQYF.

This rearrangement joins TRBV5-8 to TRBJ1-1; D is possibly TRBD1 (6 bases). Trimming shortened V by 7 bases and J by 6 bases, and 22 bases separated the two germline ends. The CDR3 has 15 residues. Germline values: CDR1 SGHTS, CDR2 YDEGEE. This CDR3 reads CASPGGLGNVAEAFF. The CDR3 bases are TGTGCCAGCCCCGGGGGGCTGGGAAATGTCGCTGAAGCTTTCTTT.

The CDR3 DNA is TGTGCCAGCAGGGACAGGGGGGACAATCAGCCCCAGCATTTT. Protein sequence: CASRDRGDNQPQHF. This rearrangement joins TRBV6-5 to TRBJ1-5, with 10 bases lining up with TRBD1. Trimming removed 6 bases from V and 3 bases from J; junction bases left unmatched: 2. The germline CDR1 and CDR2 sequences are MNHEY and SVGAGI. This CDR3 contains 14 residues.

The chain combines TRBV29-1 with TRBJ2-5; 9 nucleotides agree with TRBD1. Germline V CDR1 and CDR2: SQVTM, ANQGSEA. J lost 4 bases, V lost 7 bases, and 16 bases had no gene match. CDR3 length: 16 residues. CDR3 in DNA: TGCAGCGCCAATTTAGGGACAGGGTTTGTGATAGAGACCCAGTACTTC. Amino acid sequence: CSANLGTGFVIETQYF.

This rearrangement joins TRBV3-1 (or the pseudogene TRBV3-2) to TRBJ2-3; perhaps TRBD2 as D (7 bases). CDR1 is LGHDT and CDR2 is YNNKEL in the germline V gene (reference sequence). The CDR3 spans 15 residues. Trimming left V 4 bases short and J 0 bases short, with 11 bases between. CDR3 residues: CASSPRGASTDTQYF. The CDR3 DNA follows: TGTGCCAGCAGCCCCCGGGGGGCTAGCACAGATACGCAGTATTTT.

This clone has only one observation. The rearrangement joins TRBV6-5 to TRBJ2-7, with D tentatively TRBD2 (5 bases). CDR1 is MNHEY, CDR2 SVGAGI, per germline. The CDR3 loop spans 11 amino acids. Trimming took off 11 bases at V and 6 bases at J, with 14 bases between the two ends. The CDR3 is CAAHGELEQYF. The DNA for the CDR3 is TGTGCCGCCCACGGGGAGCTCGAGCAGTACTTC.

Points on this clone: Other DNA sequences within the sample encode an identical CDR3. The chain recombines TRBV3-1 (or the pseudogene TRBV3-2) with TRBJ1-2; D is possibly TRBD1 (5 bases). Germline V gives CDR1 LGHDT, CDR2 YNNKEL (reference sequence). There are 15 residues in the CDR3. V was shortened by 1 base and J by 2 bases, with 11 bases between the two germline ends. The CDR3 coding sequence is TGTGCCAGCAGCCAAGCTGGGGGAGGGAACTATGGCTACACCTTC. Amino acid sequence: CASSQAGGGNYGYTF.

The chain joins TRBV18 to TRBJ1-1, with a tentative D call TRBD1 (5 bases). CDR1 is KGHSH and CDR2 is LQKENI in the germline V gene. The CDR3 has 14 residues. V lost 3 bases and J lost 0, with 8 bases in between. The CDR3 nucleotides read TGTGCCAGCTCACCTCAGGACATGAACACTGAAGCTTTCTTT. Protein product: CASSPQDMNTEAFF.

Here the CDR3 DNA reads TGCGCCAGCAGCTTAAGATCGGGCGGGAACAATGAGCAGTTCTTC. Residues: CASSLRSGGNNEQFF. The chain recombines TRBV5-1 with TRBJ2-1, with TRBD2 as a possible D gene (6 bases). The ends were cut back, 2 bases at V and 5 bases at J, with 14 bases in the middle. The germline CDR1 and CDR2 sequences are SGHRS and YFSETQ. The CDR3 is 15 residues long.

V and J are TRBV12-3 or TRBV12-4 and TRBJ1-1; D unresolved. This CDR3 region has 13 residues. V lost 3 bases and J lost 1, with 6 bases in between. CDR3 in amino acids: CASSFERNTEAFF. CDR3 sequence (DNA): TGTGCCAGCAGTTTCGAGAGGAACACTGAAGCTTTCTTT.

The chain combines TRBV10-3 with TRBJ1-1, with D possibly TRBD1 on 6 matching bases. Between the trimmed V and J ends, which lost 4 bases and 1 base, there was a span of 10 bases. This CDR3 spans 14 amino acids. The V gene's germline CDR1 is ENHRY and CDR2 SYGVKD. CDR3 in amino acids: CAISGLQGNTEAFF. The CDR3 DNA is TGTGCCATCAGTGGCCTACAGGGGAACACTGAAGCTTTCTTT.

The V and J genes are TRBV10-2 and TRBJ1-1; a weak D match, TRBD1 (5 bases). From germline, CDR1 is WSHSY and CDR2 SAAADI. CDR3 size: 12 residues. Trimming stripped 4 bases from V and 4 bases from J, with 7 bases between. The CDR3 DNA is TGCGCCAGCAGTGGGAGGGGCACTGAAGCTTTCTTT. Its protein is CASSGRGTEAFF.